The clone carrying this T cell receptor beta chain was counted only a few times. No antigen is known for it. CD8 cells classed as naive were CD45RO-negative and positively selected for CCR7, excluding terminally differentiated effector memory CD45RA+ cells. Deep-level assay runs were performed. Sequencing used immunoSEQ multiplex PCR; TCRdb keeps in-frame clones, though not all of them. The table records about 2.2 million clones, approximately 94% of them present only once. This entry comes from a study of shared clonotypes between healthy human individuals. Study-wide points: Specimens sampled were limited to blood, with tissue repertoires likely differing. Sequencing depth was a factor that was expected to affect clonotype sharing among donors. Represented diversity (both genetic and exposure-history) was limited by the small number of donors.

V was pared by 4 bases and J by 1 base, with 5 bases of the junction left unmatched. The CDR3 sequence is 15 residues long. Germline V gene lookup returns CDR1 LNHDA and CDR2 SQIVND (reference sequence). The receptor was derived from a man between 18 and 29 years old in good health. Some clones in this sample may be carry-over from other donors' samples. The chain recombines TRBV19 with TRBJ1-1; 8 nucleotides match TRBD1. The sequencing sample was made of naive CD8+ T cells from PBMCs. The CDR3 spells CASSRAGGKNTEAFF. The CDR3 bases are TGTGCCAGTAGTAGGGCAGGGGGCAAGAACACTGAAGCTTTCTTT.